The next 23 T cell receptor beta chains were all read from a single sample in a study of blood T cell repertoires in COVID-19. Some clones are missing from TCRdb's copy, which holds only in-frame ones; the method was immunoSEQ multiplex PCR. Among under 300,000 clones listed, 75% to 90% were seen once. The specimen sequenced was peripheral blood. The receptors come from a woman between 55 and 75 years old with active or convalescent COVID-19.

The rearrangement joins TRBV7-8 to TRBJ2-1, with a weak D call TRBD1 (5 bases). V shed 6 bases and J shed 9 bases, with 15 bases lying between them. The CDR3 runs to 13 residues. CDR1 is SGHVS and CDR2 is FQNEAQ in the germline V gene. The CDR3, as DNA: TGTGCCAGCAGGGAACAGGTGCAAGGTGAGCAGTTCTTC. As protein: CASREQVQGEQFF.

The chain combines TRBV18 with TRBJ2-3; a weak D match, TRBD2 (7 bases). CDR1 KGHSH and CDR2 LQKENI come from the germline V gene. V lost 2 bases, J lost 3 bases, and 12 bases lay in between. This CDR3 is 15 amino acids long. The CDR3 region has the DNA TGTGCCAGCTCACCAGAGGGGGGGAGGACAGATACGCAGTATTTT. As protein: CASSPEGGRTDTQYF.

The chain employs TRBV5-4 and TRBJ2-3; 9 positions agree with TRBD1. Unmatched junction bases numbered 6, after V lost 4 bases and J lost 0 bases. The CDR3 is 16 amino acids. Germline V lookup: CDR1 SGHNT, CDR2 YYREEE (reference sequence). CDR3 bases: TGTGCCAGCAGCCCGGACAGGGGAGGTAGCACAGATACGCAGTATTTT. Encoded protein: CASSPDRGGSTDTQYF.

V and J are TRBV19 and TRBJ2-7; 9 nucleotides match TRBD2. The V and J ends lost 10 bases and 3 bases, in that order; junction bases with no gene match: 13. The CDR3 has 15 amino acids. Germline V gene sequence: CDR1 LNHDA, CDR2 SQIVND (reference sequence). The CDR3 reads CATHPGGGARYEQYF. The CDR3, as DNA: TGTGCCACGCACCCGGGCGGGGGGGCTCGCTACGAGCAGTACTTC.

The chain carries TRBV19 and TRBJ1-4, with D possibly TRBD1 on 5 matching bases. This CDR3 has 14 residues. Per germline, CDR1 LNHDA and CDR2 SQIVND (reference sequence). V was shortened by 8 bases and J by 7 bases, with 17 bases between the two germline ends. The CDR3 protein is CASLALGGGEKLFF. In DNA, the CDR3 is TGTGCCAGTCTCGCTTTGGGGGGTGGTGAAAAACTGTTTTTT.

The chain employs TRBV2 and TRBJ1-5, with 7 positions matching TRBD1. The V gene's germline CDR1 is SNHLY and CDR2 FYNNEI. The CDR3 totals 14 residues. Trimming took 6 bases from V and 3 from J; bases not matched to a gene: 5. The CDR3 bases are TGTGCCAGCAGGCCGACAGGGCACAATCAGCCCCAGCATTTT. It translates to CASRPTGHNQPQHF.

This chain joins TRBV1 and TRBJ1-1; the table's D call TRBD1 went unverified against the DNA. TRBV1 is a pseudogene. The CDR3 loop spans 15 amino acids. In DNA form, the CDR3 reads TGCACCAGCAGCCAAGACGGGCAGGGGATAACTGAAGCTTTCTTT. Residues: CTSSQDGQGITEAFF.

This chain uses TRBV19 with TRBJ1-5, with D hard to call. The CDR3 covers 16 residues. The ends were cut back, 3 bases at V and 5 bases at J, with 17 bases in the middle. The germline V gene encodes CDR1 LNHDA and CDR2 SQIVND (reference sequence). The CDR3 DNA reads TGTGCCAGTAGTATCGGCGGTTTGCGGGAGGATCAGCCCCAGCATTTT. It is translated as CASSIGGLREDQPQHF.

This clone was seen a handful of times. The chain has TRBV18 and TRBJ1-2; TRBD1 might be the D (5 bases). The germline V gene has CDR1 KGHSH and CDR2 LQKENI. CDR3 length equals 14 residues. Trimming removed 2 bases from V and 4 bases from J, with 11 bases in between. CDR3 region: CASSPTREGYGYTF. CDR3 sequence (DNA): TGTGCCAGCTCACCAACCAGGGAGGGCTATGGCTACACCTTC.

There are many counts of this clone. The chain combines TRBV25-1 with TRBJ2-7; 9 nucleotides align to TRBD2. The CDR3 totals 14 residues. Trimming removed 8 bases from V and 9 bases from J; junction bases left unmatched: 14. Germline V gene sequence: CDR1 MGHDK, CDR2 SYGVNS. The CDR3 protein is CASATGLAGSGQYF. CDR3 nucleotides: TGTGCCAGCGCGACGGGGCTAGCGGGGTCTGGGCAGTACTTC.

The V and J genes are TRBV6-6 and TRBJ1-4; D unclear. The CDR3 runs to 11 residues. The V end was cut by 5 bases, the J end by 7 bases, with 5 bases between. Germline V gene lookup returns CDR1 MNHNY and CDR2 SVGAGI (reference sequence). CDR3 in amino acids: CASSPGEKLFF. The DNA of the CDR3 is TGTGCCAGCAGTCCGGGTGAAAAACTGTTTTTT.

This chain connects TRBV7-9 to TRBJ2-7; unclear D gene. Germline V CDR1 and CDR2: SEHNR, FQNEAQ (reference sequence). The CDR3 is 15 amino acids. V lost 2 bases and J lost 2, with 13 bases in between. CDR3 nucleotide sequence: TGTGCCAGCAGCTTAACTACCTTGAGGCCCTACGAGCAGTACTTC. It codes for CASSLTTLRPYEQYF.

The chain combines TRBV20-1 with TRBJ2-5, with 8 bases identical to TRBD2. The CDR3 is 11 residues long. The junction had 2 bases not matched to a gene; V was cut back by 6 bases and J by 5 bases. CDR1 and CDR2 from the germline V gene are DFQATT and SNEGSKA (reference sequence). The CDR3 protein is CSATSEETQYF. The CDR3 DNA follows: TGCAGTGCGACTAGCGAGGAGACCCAGTACTTC.

The rearrangement links TRBV12-3 or TRBV12-4 to TRBJ1-1, with D possibly matching TRBD1 (6 bases). The CDR3 is 12 residues long. The germline V and J ends were trimmed by 5 bases and 5 bases, with 9 bases remaining between them. The CDR3 nucleotides are TGTGCCAGCAGTAACAGGGTAACTGAAGCTTTCTTT. Translated: CASSNRVTEAFF.

The chain carries TRBV5-1 and TRBJ1-6, with TRBD1 identical over 7 bases. The CDR3 loop spans 15 amino acids. Trimming took 2 bases from V and 11 from J; bases not matched to a gene: 10. Germline CDR1 reads SGHRS; CDR2 reads YFSETQ. This CDR3 reads CASSLGGTEEAPLHF. The CDR3 DNA is TGCGCCAGCAGCTTAGGCGGGACAGAAGAGGCACCCCTCCACTTT. Variable domain in full (rest from reference TRBV5-1 and TRBJ1-6): KAGVTQTPRYLIKTRGQQVTLSCSPISGHRSVSWYQQTPGQGLQFLFEYFSETQRNKGNFPGRFSGRQFSNSRSEMNVSTLELGDSALYLCASSLGGTEEAPLHFGNGTRLTVT.

The chain uses TRBV6-5 and TRBJ1-2; 9 positions agree with TRBD1. Germline loops: CDR1 MNHEY, CDR2 SVGAGI. The CDR3 sequence is 12 residues long. J was trimmed by 8 bases and V by 7 bases; bases with no gene match: 5. The CDR3 DNA sequence: TGTGCCAGCACCTGGACAGGGGAAGGCTACACCTTC. Residues: CASTWTGEGYTF.

The chain has TRBV5-1 and TRBJ1-2; TRBD1 is a possible D gene (5 bases). CDR1 is SGHRS, CDR2 YFSETQ, per germline. The V end lost 6 bases, the J end lost 6 bases, and 15 bases lay between the germline ends. The CDR3 contains 13 residues. The CDR3 sequence is CASTPRGLDGYTF. DNA of the CDR3: TGCGCCAGCACCCCGAGGGGACTGGATGGCTACACCTTC. Filled out from reference TRBV5-1 and TRBJ1-2, the complete variable domain reads KAGVTQTPRYLIKTRGQQVTLSCSPISGHRSVSWYQQTPGQGLQFLFEYFSETQRNKGNFPGRFSGRQFSNSRSEMNVSTLELGDSALYLCASTPRGLDGYTFGSGTRLTVV.

This chain uses TRBV6-2 or TRBV6-3 with TRBJ1-2; 8 bases fit TRBD1. V trimming: 0 bases; J trimming: 5 bases; junction bases outside the gene matches: 8. Germline CDR1 reads MNHEY; CDR2 reads SVGEGT. CDR3 length equals 16 residues. The CDR3 coding sequence is TGTGCCAGCAGTTACTCGACGGGCAGGGGGCTATATGGCTACACCTTC. Protein product: CASSYSTGRGLYGYTF.

The chain links TRBV5-8 to TRBJ2-3; weak D call: TRBD2 (6 bases). CDR1 is SGHTS and CDR2 is YDEGEE in the germline V gene. The CDR3 is 15 residues long. V was shortened by 5 bases and J by 1 base, with 14 bases between the two germline ends. CDR3 nucleotide sequence: TGTGCCAGCAGACCTGCCCCGGGGGGCACAGATACGCAGTATTTT. Its protein product is CASRPAPGGTDTQYF.

This chain's CDR3 is CASGLGRANGPLHF. The CDR3 coding sequence is TGTGCCAGCGGGCTGGGCAGGGCTAATGGACCCCTCCACTTT. The chain joins TRBV2 to TRBJ1-6, with a weak D call TRBD1 (5 bases). The CDR3 is 14 residues long. The germline V gene encodes CDR1 SNHLY and CDR2 FYNNEI. V was clipped by 8 bases and J by 12 bases, with 20 bases between them.

The rearrangement joins TRBV24-1 to TRBJ2-7, with 11 bases aligning to TRBD1. V dropped 5 bases and J dropped 3; count of bases not matched to a gene: 5. CDR1 and CDR2 (germline): KGHDR, SFDVKD. This CDR3 has 15 residues. CDR3 in DNA: TGTGCCACCAGTGCCGGGACAGGGGGGAACTACGAGCAGTACTTC. Its translation is CATSAGTGGNYEQYF.

The chain has TRBV5-5 and TRBJ2-3; 13 bases align to TRBD2. Germline V gene sequence: CDR1 SGHKS, CDR2 YYEKEE (reference sequence). CDR3 length: 18 residues. V lost 5 bases to trimming and J lost 2 bases; unmatched junction nucleotides: 11. DNA for the CDR3: TGTGCCAGCAGTTACGCCACGGGACTAGCGGGGTTCACAGATACGCAGTATTTT. As protein: CASSYATGLAGFTDTQYF.

This chain joins TRBV7-3 and TRBJ2-5; 10 bases map to TRBD2. Germline V gene data show CDR1 as SGHTA and CDR2 as FQGTGA. Germline trimming cut 3 bases from V and 5 bases from J; bases unmatched to any gene: 12. This CDR3 comprises 17 residues. CDR3: CASSLGTSGAATETQYF. The CDR3 coding sequence is TGTGCCAGCAGCTTGGGTACTAGCGGGGCCGCCACGGAGACCCAGTACTTC.